This paragraph covers one T cell receptor (beta chain) sequence. Germline V gene lookup returns CDR1 SEHNR and CDR2 FQNEAQ (reference sequence). The CDR3 runs 11 residues. V shed 8 bases and J shed 5 bases, with 6 bases lying between them. Sequenced by immunoSEQ multiplex PCR; TCRdb stores in-frame clones only, minus some. The sample has 50,000 to 70,000 clones; approximately 86% are singletons. The record originates from a study of technical replicates of blood from several donors. The sample comprised PBMCs. The clonotype was recovered from a human donor in good health. Some clones in this sample may be carry-over from other donors' samples. This chain joins TRBV7-9 and TRBJ2-2; a possible D gene is TRBD2 (6 bases). The CDR3 nucleotides read TGTGCCAGCGGGGGGACCGGGGAGCTGTTTTTT. This encodes CASGGTGELFF.